These T cell receptor beta chains were read from a single sample in a study of T-cell reconstitution after alpha-beta-depleted transplantation in children. One entry per CDR3 protein, called by TCRdb with MiXCR from the PCR reads. Of some 110,000 distinct CDR3 sequences listed, 10% to 13% are singletons. Here the sequenced sample was PBMCs, taken before TCRalphabeta/CD19-depleted stem cell transplant. These receptors all stem from a boy aged 2 to 9 with acute lymphoblastic leukemia, due to receive a stem cell transplant. The CDR3 runs from the conserved cysteine through the conserved F or W. A D gene is named only where the DNA matches it firmly. Clone size is shown for a subset of rows, as once, few, many or a class of expanded clone.

clone size: .; D gene: TRBD1; V gene: TRBV7-2; J gene: TRBJ2-7; CDR3 DNA: TGTGCCAGCAGCTTACAAACCGGGACAGGGAAGATTCACGAGCAGTACTTC; CDR3 protein: CASSLQTGTGKIHEQYF
clone size: .; D gene: TRBD1; V gene: TRBV7-9; J gene: TRBJ2-1; CDR3 DNA: TGTGCCAGCACCTCCGGGACAGGGGCCTATGAGCAGTTCTTC; CDR3 protein: CASTSGTGAYEQFF
clone size: .; D gene: .; V gene: TRBV29-1; J gene: TRBJ2-7; CDR3 DNA: TGCAGCGTTGTAGAGAGCTACGAGCAGTACTTC; CDR3 protein: CSVVESYEQYF
clone size: .; D gene: .; V gene: TRBV6-5; J gene: TRBJ1-2; CDR3 DNA: TGTGCCAGCAGTTACTCGGGGCAGACCTATGGCTACACCTTC; CDR3 protein: CASSYSGQTYGYTF
clone size: .; D gene: TRBD2; V gene: TRBV28; J gene: TRBJ2-4; CDR3 DNA: TGTGCCAGCAGTTTAATTAGCTCGGGGGGGAACATTCAGTACTTC; CDR3 protein: CASSLISSGGNIQYF
clone size: few; D gene: TRBD1; V gene: TRBV2; J gene: TRBJ1-5; CDR3 DNA: TGTGCCAGCAGTGAAGCGATCGTACAGGGGGGCAATCAGCCCCAGCATTTT; CDR3 protein: CASSEAIVQGGNQPQHF
clone size: .; D gene: .; V gene: TRBV18; J gene: TRBJ2-1; CDR3 DNA: TGTGCCAGCTCACCCTCCCCGGACACGAGCTCCTACAATGAGCAGTTCTTC; CDR3 protein: CASSPSPDTSSYNEQFF
clone size: many; D gene: .; V gene: TRBV7-9; J gene: TRBJ2-1; CDR3 DNA: TGTGCCAGCAGCTCCGACTGGAGCATGGTCGATGAGCAGTTCTTC; CDR3 protein: CASSSDWSMVDEQFF
clone size: .; D gene: .; V gene: TRBV28; J gene: TRBJ2-7; CDR3 DNA: TGTGCCAGCAGGCGACAGGTCTCGGGGTACGAGCAGTACTTC; CDR3 protein: CASRRQVSGYEQYF
clone size: .; D gene: .; V gene: TRBV29-1; J gene: TRBJ2-1; CDR3 DNA: TGCAGCGCTGCTCACGGGAATGAGCAGTTCTTC; CDR3 protein: CSAAHGNEQFF
clone size: .; D gene: .; V gene: TRBV5-4; J gene: TRBJ1-1; CDR3 DNA: TGTGCCAGCAGCTTGGGAACAGGGTACAATCGGGACACTGAAGCTTTCTTT; CDR3 protein: CASSLGTGYNRDTEAFF
clone size: .; D gene: TRBD2; V gene: TRBV28; J gene: TRBJ2-7; CDR3 DNA: TGTGCCAGCAAAACTAGCGGTAGGGCCTACGAGCAGTACTTC; CDR3 protein: CASKTSGRAYEQYF
clone size: many; D gene: TRBD2; V gene: TRBV5-6; J gene: TRBJ2-1; CDR3 DNA: TGTGCCAGCAGCCTCACTAGCGGGAGTCTATGGAATGAGCAGTTCTTC; CDR3 protein: CASSLTSGSLWNEQFF
clone size: few; D gene: .; V gene: TRBV20-1; J gene: TRBJ1-1; CDR3 DNA: TGCAGTGCCCCCCCCCGGGGATTGGTGAACACTGAAGCTTTCTTT; CDR3 protein: CSAPPRGLVNTEAFF
clone size: many; D gene: .; V gene: TRBV5-1; J gene: TRBJ2-1; CDR3 DNA: TGCGCCAGCAGCTTGGATCCCCCTCTTCGGGGTGTGTACAATGAGCAGTTCTTC; CDR3 protein: CASSLDPPLRGVYNEQFF
clone size: .; D gene: .; V gene: TRBV25-1; J gene: TRBJ2-7; CDR3 DNA: TGTGCCAGCAGTGGGCAGGGAACCACCTACGAGCAGTACTTC; CDR3 protein: CASSGQGTTYEQYF
clone size: .; D gene: .; V gene: TRBV18; J gene: TRBJ2-1; CDR3 DNA: TGTGCCAGCTCACCACATTCTGGAGGCTCCGAGCAGTTCTTC; CDR3 protein: CASSPHSGGSEQFF
clone size: few; D gene: .; V gene: TRBV7-9; J gene: TRBJ2-5; CDR3 DNA: TGTGCCAGCAGATCAGGGCGACAAGAGACCCAGTACTTC; CDR3 protein: CASRSGRQETQYF
clone size: many; D gene: .; V gene: TRBV12-3/TRBV12-4; J gene: TRBJ2-7; CDR3 DNA: TGTGCCAGCAGTCCCTCGACAGACAAGCAGTACTTC; CDR3 protein: CASSPSTDKQYF
clone size: few; D gene: .; V gene: TRBV24-1; J gene: TRBJ2-1; CDR3 DNA: TGTGCCACCAGTGACACGACTAAATCCTACAATGAGCAGTTCTTC; CDR3 protein: CATSDTTKSYNEQFF
clone size: .; D gene: .; V gene: TRBV20-1; J gene: TRBJ2-3; CDR3 DNA: TGCAGTGCTAAAACGGGGGCCTTAGGCACAGATACGCAGTATTTT; CDR3 protein: CSAKTGALGTDTQYF
clone size: many; D gene: TRBD2; V gene: TRBV20-1; J gene: TRBJ2-3; CDR3 DNA: TGCAGTGCCGGGACTAGCGGGATCGCAGATACGCAGTATTTT; CDR3 protein: CSAGTSGIADTQYF
clone size: .; D gene: .; V gene: TRBV4-2; J gene: TRBJ1-3; CDR3 DNA: TGTGCCAGCAGCCACCCGGGCCAGGCAGGACCTGGAAACACCATATATTTT; CDR3 protein: CASSHPGQAGPGNTIYF
clone size: .; D gene: .; V gene: TRBV4-2; J gene: TRBJ2-4; CDR3 DNA: TGTGCCAGCAGCCAAGGGGGAGGGGGCGGAAACATTCAGTACTTC; CDR3 protein: CASSQGGGGGNIQYF
clone size: few; D gene: TRBD1; V gene: TRBV7-9; J gene: TRBJ1-3; CDR3 DNA: TGTGCCAGCAGCCCACCGGGACAGGGAGTGGGTGGAAACACCATATATTTT; CDR3 protein: CASSPPGQGVGGNTIYF
clone size: .; D gene: TRBD1; V gene: TRBV5-1; J gene: TRBJ1-6; CDR3 DNA: TGCGCCAGCAGTTGGACCGGGACAGAGAATTCACCCCTCCACTTT; CDR3 protein: CASSWTGTENSPLHF
clone size: many; D gene: .; V gene: TRBV6-5; J gene: TRBJ2-1; CDR3 DNA: TGTGCCAGCAGTTACTCGAAACCTAGGTCCCCAAAAAATGAGCAGTTCTTC; CDR3 protein: CASSYSKPRSPKNEQFF
clone size: many; D gene: TRBD1; V gene: TRBV6-5; J gene: TRBJ1-6; CDR3 DNA: TGTGCCAGCAGTTATCAACAGGGGCTATATAATTCACCCCTCCACTTT; CDR3 protein: CASSYQQGLYNSPLHF
clone size: few; D gene: .; V gene: TRBV6-1; J gene: TRBJ1-6; CDR3 DNA: TGTGCCAGCAGCCTCGATAGAGGACTCTATAATTCACCCCTCCACTTT; CDR3 protein: CASSLDRGLYNSPLHF
clone size: many; D gene: .; V gene: TRBV5-1; J gene: TRBJ2-1; CDR3 DNA: TGCGCCAGCAGCTCCACTAGGAGCAGCTCCTACAATGAGCAGTTCTTC; CDR3 protein: CASSSTRSSSYNEQFF
clone size: few; D gene: .; V gene: TRBV6-4; J gene: TRBJ1-3; CDR3 DNA: TGTGCCAGCAGTGAAGAACGGTGTACGAACACCATATATTTT; CDR3 protein: CASSEERCTNTIYF
clone size: few; D gene: .; V gene: TRBV19; J gene: TRBJ2-2; CDR3 DNA: TGTGCCAGTAGTGCCCCTGGTGCTCCCGGGGCCGGGGAGCTGTTTTTT; CDR3 protein: CASSAPGAPGAGELFF
clone size: few; D gene: TRBD2; V gene: TRBV27; J gene: TRBJ2-3; CDR3 DNA: TGTGCCAGCAGTTTATCAGCGGGAGGCCTCACAGATACGCAGTATTTT; CDR3 protein: CASSLSAGGLTDTQYF
clone size: .; D gene: .; V gene: TRBV20-1; J gene: TRBJ2-7; CDR3 DNA: TGCAGTTCAGGTGGGACCCGCGGGGAGCAGTACTTC; CDR3 protein: CSSGGTRGEQYF
clone size: .; D gene: TRBD2; V gene: TRBV20-1; J gene: TRBJ2-7; CDR3 DNA: TGCAGTGCTCGTGGGACTAGCGACTACGAGCAGTACTTC; CDR3 protein: CSARGTSDYEQYF
clone size: few; D gene: .; V gene: TRBV5-1; J gene: TRBJ2-5; CDR3 DNA: TGCGCCAGCAGCTTGAGCGGCTCCCCCCAAGAGACCCAGTACTTC; CDR3 protein: CASSLSGSPQETQYF
clone size: .; D gene: .; V gene: TRBV6-5; J gene: TRBJ1-2; CDR3 DNA: TGTGCCAGCAGTCTCCTCGGGGATCCTAACTATGGCTACACCTTC; CDR3 protein: CASSLLGDPNYGYTF
clone size: few; D gene: TRBD1; V gene: TRBV20-1; J gene: TRBJ1-1; CDR3 DNA: TGCAGCGCGGACAGGGGGCCGTTGAACACTGAAGCTTTCTTT; CDR3 protein: CSADRGPLNTEAFF
clone size: many; D gene: TRBD2; V gene: TRBV20-1; J gene: TRBJ2-5; CDR3 DNA: TGCAGTGCTAGTCCCATAGCGGGAGAACAAGAGACCCAGTACTTC; CDR3 protein: CSASPIAGEQETQYF
clone size: many; D gene: .; V gene: TRBV18; J gene: TRBJ1-2; CDR3 DNA: TGTGCCAGCTCACCCGTGGATGGCTATGGCTACACCTTC; CDR3 protein: CASSPVDGYGYTF
clone size: .; D gene: .; V gene: TRBV29-1; J gene: TRBJ2-2; CDR3 DNA: TGCAGCGCATTCCAGGGGTACACCGGGGAGCTGTTTTTT; CDR3 protein: CSAFQGYTGELFF
clone size: .; D gene: .; V gene: TRBV7-2; J gene: TRBJ2-3; CDR3 DNA: TGTGCCAGCAGCCCCTCGGGACTTGCCTCATTATGGGATACGCAGTATTTT; CDR3 protein: CASSPSGLASLWDTQYF
clone size: many; D gene: .; V gene: TRBV7-2; J gene: TRBJ1-1; CDR3 DNA: TGTGCCAGCAGCTTAGGGGGGCAGTCCTATGAAGCTTTCTTT; CDR3 protein: CASSLGGQSYEAFF
clone size: .; D gene: .; V gene: TRBV5-1; J gene: TRBJ1-1; CDR3 DNA: TGCGCCAGCAGCTCCCGTGCCACTGAAGCTTTCTTT; CDR3 protein: CASSSRATEAFF
clone size: .; D gene: .; V gene: TRBV2; J gene: TRBJ2-7; CDR3 DNA: TGTGCCAGCAGCGACAGCCTTAACTACGAGCAGTACTTC; CDR3 protein: CASSDSLNYEQYF
clone size: many; D gene: .; V gene: TRBV11-2; J gene: TRBJ2-5; CDR3 DNA: TGTGCCAGCAGCTTAAAACCCAAGACCCAGTACTTC; CDR3 protein: CASSLKPKTQYF
clone size: few; D gene: .; V gene: TRBV7-8; J gene: TRBJ2-4; CDR3 DNA: TGTGCCAGCAGCTCATTTAGCTTCGGGAGTCAGGGGAACATTCAGTACTTC; CDR3 protein: CASSSFSFGSQGNIQYF
clone size: many; D gene: .; V gene: TRBV20-1; J gene: TRBJ1-1; CDR3 DNA: TGCAGTGCTAGACTGAACACTGAAGCTTTCTTT; CDR3 protein: CSARLNTEAFF
clone size: few; D gene: TRBD1; V gene: TRBV5-1; J gene: TRBJ1-1; CDR3 DNA: TGCGCCAGCAGCTTGACCGGGACAGGGGAAGCGAACACTGAAGCTTTCTTT; CDR3 protein: CASSLTGTGEANTEAFF
clone size: .; D gene: TRBD2; V gene: TRBV12-3/TRBV12-4; J gene: TRBJ2-3; CDR3 DNA: TGTGCCAGCACTCAGAGTGGGGGGGCAGATACGCAGTATTTT; CDR3 protein: CASTQSGGADTQYF
clone size: .; D gene: .; V gene: TRBV7-8; J gene: TRBJ2-7; CDR3 DNA: TGTGCCAGCAGCTTTCGGCTAGCAGGCGAGCAGTACTTC; CDR3 protein: CASSFRLAGEQYF
clone size: few; D gene: .; V gene: TRBV20-1; J gene: TRBJ1-2; CDR3 DNA: TGCAGTGCTAGAGTTCGACTGGGCTACACCTTC; CDR3 protein: CSARVRLGYTF
clone size: many; D gene: .; V gene: TRBV27; J gene: TRBJ1-2; CDR3 DNA: TGTGCCAGCAGTACCCCGACCCGCTATGGCTACACCTTC; CDR3 protein: CASSTPTRYGYTF